The entry below gives a single T cell receptor beta chain sequence along with its context. These data come from a study of T cell responses to AZD1222 COVID-19 vaccine. This CDR3 comprises 14 residues. Trimming at V came to 5 bases and at J to 5 bases, leaving 11 bases not matched to a gene. Per the germline V gene, CDR1 is SQVTM and CDR2 is ANQGSEA. Measured with immunoSEQ multiplex PCR; TCRdb has only the in-frame clones, and not every one. The data contain some 150,000 clones, about 89% of them singletons. The rearrangement uses TRBV29-1 and TRBJ1-1; 7 bases match TRBD1. The TCR sequence derives from an adult in good health. The material sequenced was peripheral blood, taken on day 0 of AZD1222 vaccination. The CDR3 is CSVHLPTGFTEAFF. CDR3 in DNA: TGCAGCGTTCACCTTCCGACAGGGTTTACTGAAGCTTTCTTT.